This note documents a single T cell receptor beta chain sequence. The data derive from a study of OX40 agonist ivuxolimab in advanced cancers. Repertoires were generated with immunoSEQ multiplex PCR, while TCRdb's copy carries only in-frame clones and drops some. The data hold around 83,000 clones, with 91% observed a single time. Germline V gene sequence: CDR1 MDHEN, CDR2 SYDVKM. The length of the CDR3 is 14 residues. V gave up 5 bases and J gave up 7 bases, with 17 bases separating them. The sequencing used CD4+ or CD8+ T cells sorted from blood, collected in a trial of the OX40 agonist ivuxolimab. The rearrangement joins TRBV28 to TRBJ1-2, with a weak D call TRBD1 (5 bases). This sequence was found in an adult with an advanced solid tumor such as melanoma, head and neck, liver or kidney cancer. The CDR3 here is CASSPPAGPFGYTF. CDR3 nucleotides: TGTGCCAGCAGTCCCCCGGCAGGGCCCTTTGGCTACACCTTC.